What follows are 4 T cell receptor beta chains derived from one specimen sequenced in a study of T cell responses to AZD1222 COVID-19 vaccine. Libraries were prepared by immunoSEQ multiplex PCR; TCRdb keeps only in-frame clonotypes and omits some of them. Of 95,000 to 150,000 clones detected, about 90% appear once; the ten largest clones hold 13% to 15%. This material consisted of peripheral blood, taken on day 0 of AZD1222 vaccination. The source of these receptors is an adult in good health.

The chain recombines TRBV7-9 with TRBJ1-4; 7 nucleotides align to TRBD1. Losses at the gene ends were 3 bases for V and 4 bases for J; bases not matched to a gene: 8. Germline loops: CDR1 SEHNR, CDR2 FQNEAQ (reference sequence). This CDR3 is built from 16 residues. The CDR3 DNA reads TGTGCCAGCAGCTTGCTAGGACAGGTCCTTAATGAAAAACTGTTTTTT. Amino acids: CASSLLGQVLNEKLFF. The full variable domain, with the rest looked up from reference TRBV7-9 and TRBJ1-4, is DTGVSQNPRHKITKRGQNVTFRCDPISEHNRLYWYRQTLGQGPEFLTYFQNEAQLEKSRLLSDRFSAERPKGSFSTLEIQRTEQGDSAMYLCASSLLGQVLNEKLFFGSGTQLSVL.

This chain links TRBV12-3 or TRBV12-4 with TRBJ2-7; no reliable D call. The V and J ends lost 3 bases and 6 bases respectively, with 12 bases between them. The CDR3 consists of 13 residues. In nucleotides, the CDR3 is TGTGCCAGCAGTTTCTCCGGTGGCCGCGAGCAGTACTTC. As protein: CASSFSGGREQYF.

CDR3 nucleotides: TGTGCCAGCAGCTTAAAACAGGGTCCTTTCGAGCAGTACTTC. Translation: CASSLKQGPFEQYF. The chain recombines TRBV7-9 with TRBJ2-7; D is perhaps TRBD1 (6 bases). Germline CDR1 is SEHNR and CDR2 is FQNEAQ (reference sequence). V lost 2 bases and J 6 bases, leaving 14 bases between the germline ends. The CDR3 covers 14 residues.

This chain joins TRBV5-1 and TRBJ2-3; 7 bases line up with TRBD2. V lost 6 bases to trimming and J lost 3 bases; unmatched junction nucleotides: 13. The CDR3 is 16 amino acids. The germline V gene has CDR1 SGHRS and CDR2 YFSETQ. CDR3 residues: CASTLFAGDRTDTQYF. The CDR3 coding sequence is TGCGCCAGCACACTTTTTGCGGGGGATAGAACAGATACGCAGTATTTT.